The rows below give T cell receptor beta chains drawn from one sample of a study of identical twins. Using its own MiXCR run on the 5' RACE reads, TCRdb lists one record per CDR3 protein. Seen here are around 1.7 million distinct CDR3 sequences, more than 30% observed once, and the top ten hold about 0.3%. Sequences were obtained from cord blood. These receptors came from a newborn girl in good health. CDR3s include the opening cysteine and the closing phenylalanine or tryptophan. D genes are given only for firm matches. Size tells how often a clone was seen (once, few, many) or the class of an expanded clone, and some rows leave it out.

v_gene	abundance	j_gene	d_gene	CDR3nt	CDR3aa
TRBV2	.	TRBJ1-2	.	TGTGCCAGCAGTTTTGACAGGCGCAACTATGGCTACACCTTC	CASSFDRRNYGYTF
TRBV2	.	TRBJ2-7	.	TGTGCCAGCCTCTTACGGCTAGCGTTCTACGAGCAGTACTTC	CASLLRLAFYEQYF
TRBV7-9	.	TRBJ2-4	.	TGTGCCAGCAGCTTCGACAGTAGTAACATTCAGTACTTC	CASSFDSSNIQYF
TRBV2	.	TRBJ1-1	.	TGTGCCAGCAAAGAGGACGGCATGAACACTGAAGCTTTCTTT	CASKEDGMNTEAFF
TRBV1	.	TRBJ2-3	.	TGCACCAGCAGCCAAGAGGGAGGCCGCACAGATACGCAGTATTTT	CTSSQEGGRTDTQYF
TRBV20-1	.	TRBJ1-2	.	TGCAGTGCTAGTGCACGGGGGCGCCCCTATGGCTACACCTTC	CSASARGRPYGYTF
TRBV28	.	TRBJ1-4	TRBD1	TGTGCCAGCACTTGGACAGGGATTGAAAAACTGTTTTTT	CASTWTGIEKLFF
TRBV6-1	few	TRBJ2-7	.	TGTGCCAGCAGTGACAAGTACCCCCTTCAGGGTTCCTACGAGCAGTACTTC	CASSDKYPLQGSYEQYF
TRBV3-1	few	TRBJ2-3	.	TGTGCCAGCAGCCAACCTACCCGGCCCAGCACAGATACGCAGTATTTT	CASSQPTRPSTDTQYF
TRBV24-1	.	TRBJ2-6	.	TGTGCCACCAGTGATGGGGACTCTGGGGCCAACGTCCTGACTTTC	CATSDGDSGANVLTF
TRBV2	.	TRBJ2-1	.	TGTGCCAGCAGTGTATTTAGAAGTGAGCAGTTCTTC	CASSVFRSEQFF
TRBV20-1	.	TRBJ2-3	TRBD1	TGCAGTGTGAACCTCCTTGGACAGGGCTACAGTACGCAGTATTTT	CSVNLLGQGYSTQYF
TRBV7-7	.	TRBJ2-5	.	TGTGCTAGCAGCTTACAGGGTGTGGAGACCCAGTACTTC	CASSLQGVETQYF
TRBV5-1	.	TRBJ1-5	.	TGCGCCAGCAGCCCCAGGGCAGGGATGGGCAATCAGCCCCAGCATTTT	CASSPRAGMGNQPQHF
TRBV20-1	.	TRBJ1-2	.	TGCAGTGCTAGGGGGGACGCACAAGACTATGGCTACACCTTC	CSARGDAQDYGYTF
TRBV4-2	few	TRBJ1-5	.	TGTGCCAGCAGCCAAGAGAGCCTCAGGGTTTGGAGCAATCAGCCCCAGCATTTT	CASSQESLRVWSNQPQHF
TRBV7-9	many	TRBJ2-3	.	TGTGCCAGCAGCTTCGACTCCCGCACAGATACGCAGTATTTT	CASSFDSRTDTQYF
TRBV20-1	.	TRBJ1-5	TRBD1	TGCAGTGCTATGACAGGGTTCGGCCAGCCCCAGCATTTT	CSAMTGFGQPQHF
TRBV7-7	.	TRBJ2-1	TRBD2	TGTGCTAGCAGATTAGATGCTAGCGGGAATGAGCAGTTCTTC	CASRLDASGNEQFF
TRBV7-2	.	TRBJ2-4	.	TGTGCCAGCAGCTTAAGCATGCTGGGAAACATTCAGTACTTC	CASSLSMLGNIQYF
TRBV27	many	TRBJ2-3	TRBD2	TGTGCCAGCAGTGCCAGTGGGACTAGCGGCACAGATACGCAGTATTTT	CASSASGTSGTDTQYF
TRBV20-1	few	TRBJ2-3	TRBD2	TGCAGTGCTAGAGGGGTGGCTAGCGGGGGGTTCCCAGATACGCAGTATTTT	CSARGVASGGFPDTQYF
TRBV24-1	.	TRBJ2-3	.	TGTGCCACCAGTGATTGGGGAAGGGATACGCAGTATTTT	CATSDWGRDTQYF
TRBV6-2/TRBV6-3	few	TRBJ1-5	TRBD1	TGTGCCAGCAGTCCCGACAGGGAAGTATTCAAGAGACAGCCCCAGCATTTT	CASSPDREVFKRQPQHF
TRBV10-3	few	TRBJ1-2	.	TGTGCCATCAGTGAGTCGCAGGGATCTTACTATGGCTACACCTTC	CAISESQGSYYGYTF
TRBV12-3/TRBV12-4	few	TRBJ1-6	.	TGTGCCAGCAGTTTCGGGGACACAAAAAATTCACCCCTCCACTTT	CASSFGDTKNSPLHF
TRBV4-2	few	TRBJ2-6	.	TGTGCCAGCAGCCAAGATTGGGCCACCCTCTCTGGGGCCAACGTCCTGACTTTC	CASSQDWATLSGANVLTF
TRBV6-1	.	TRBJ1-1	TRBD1	TGTGCCAGTTATTCGGACAGGGCGGTCACTGAAGCTTTCTTT	CASYSDRAVTEAFF
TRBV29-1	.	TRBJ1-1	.	TGCAGCGTTGACCATACAGGGAACACTGAAGCTTTCTTT	CSVDHTGNTEAFF
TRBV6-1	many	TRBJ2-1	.	TGTGCCAGCAGTGTTGGCTCCTACAATGAGCAGTTCTTC	CASSVGSYNEQFF
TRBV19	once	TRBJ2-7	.	TGTGCCAGTAGTATAGATGGAGGATCCACCTACGAGCAGTACTTC	CASSIDGGSTYEQYF
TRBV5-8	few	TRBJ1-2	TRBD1	TGTGCCAGCAGCTTTAAGGCCAGGGGGCCTAACTATGGCTACACCTTC	CASSFKARGPNYGYTF
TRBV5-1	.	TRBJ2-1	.	TGCGCCAGCAGCTTGGGACAGGCTGGGAATGAGCAGTTCTTC	CASSLGQAGNEQFF
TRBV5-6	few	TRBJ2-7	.	TGTGCCAGCAGCGCCCTACGTCGTTCAGGTTACGAGCAGTACTTC	CASSALRRSGYEQYF
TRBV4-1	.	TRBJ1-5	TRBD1	TGCGCCAGCAGCCAAGGGGGACAGGGGGCTAATCAGCCCCAGCATTTT	CASSQGGQGANQPQHF
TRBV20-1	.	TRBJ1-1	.	TGCAGTGCTCCCGCGGCGCTTGAAGCTTTCTTT	CSAPAALEAFF
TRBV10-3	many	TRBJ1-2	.	TGTGCCATCAGTGGGACTCCCTGGACGGGCTATGGCTACACCTTC	CAISGTPWTGYGYTF
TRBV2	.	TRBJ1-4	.	TGTGCCAGCAGTGTAACGGGTGCAACTAATGAAAAACTGTTTTTT	CASSVTGATNEKLFF
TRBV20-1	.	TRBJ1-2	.	TGCAGTGCTAGTATGGGGACCTATGGCTACATCTTC	CSASMGTYGYIF
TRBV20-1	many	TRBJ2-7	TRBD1	TGCAGTGCTCCGCGACAGGGCATTAACGAGCAGTACTTC	CSAPRQGINEQYF
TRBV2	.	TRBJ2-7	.	TGTGCCAGCAGTGAAAGACTAGTGGGGAACTACGAGCAGTACTTC	CASSERLVGNYEQYF
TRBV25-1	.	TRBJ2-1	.	TGTGCCAGCAGTGAATCGGGTCTAGGGCCCCCATCGCCCAATGAGCAGTTCTTC	CASSESGLGPPSPNEQFF
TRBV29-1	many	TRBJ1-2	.	TGCAGCGTTGAGGAACCACAGGGAGGCTACACCTTC	CSVEEPQGGYTF
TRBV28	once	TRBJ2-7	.	TGTGCCATCGGGGACGACCCAGCCTACGAGCAGTACTTC	CAIGDDPAYEQYF
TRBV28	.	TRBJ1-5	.	TGTGCCAGCAGGGAGAGACAGGATAGCAATCAGCCCCAGCATTTT	CASRERQDSNQPQHF
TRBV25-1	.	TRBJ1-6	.	TGTGCCAGCAGTGAATTTTGGGATTCACCCCTCCACTTT	CASSEFWDSPLHF